This T cell receptor beta chain was sequenced for a study of cytomegalovirus exposure and HLA in healthy donors. About the study: There were 117 million unique TCR beta sequences, drawn from about 190 million T cells, in an earlier analysis. Study findings and constraints: As was reported, the classifier diagnosed cytomegalovirus status with high specificity and sensitivity.

Likely unrecorded immune exposures existed in these nominally healthy donors. The PCR was carried out with 60 Vbeta primers and 13 Jbeta primers. Clones were read by immunoSEQ multiplex PCR, and TCRdb kept only the in-frame ones, dropping some. The data contain more than 140,000 clones, about three quarters of them singletons. As concerns this clone: Its antigen is as yet unknown.

The sequence was obtained from a female donor in good health and CMV-seronegative. The material sequenced was PBMCs.

The CDR3 DNA sequence: TGTGCCAGCAGCGCACCGGGACTAGCGGGAGGGCCCTGGTACGAGCAGTACTTC. This gives the protein CASSAPGLAGGPWYEQYF. V and J are TRBV5-8 and TRBJ2-7; the match to TRBD2 covers 16 bases. Germline assignment: CDR1 SGHTS and CDR2 YDEGEE. The CDR3 spans 18 residues. V dropped 4 bases and J dropped 4; count of bases not matched to a gene: 11.